This T cell receptor beta chain was obtained from a study of T cells in Graves' hyperthyroidism and ophthalmopathy. This clonotype was seen at least ten times. When ophthalmopathy did not progress within 18 months, Graves' hyperthyroidism was considered stable. Researchers amplified the TCR beta CDR3 regions from RNA transcripts. The HTBI primer set was used in a first-round RT-PCR of the TCR CDR3. TCRdb redid the calling of the multiplex PCR reads with MiXCR, one entry per CDR3 protein. The sample lists some 700,000 distinct CDR3 sequences; approximately 15% were seen once. The clonotype originates from a man aged 45-65 years with Graves' hyperthyroidism. Sequences were obtained from blood.

The CDR3 coding sequence is TGTGCCAGCAGTTACAGGGACAGAGACTACGAGCAGTACTTC. Its translation: CASSYRDRDYEQYF. The rearrangement joins TRBV28 to TRBJ2-7, with 7 bases lining up with TRBD1. V was clipped by 4 bases and J by 3 bases; unmatched bases: 6. This CDR3 has 14 residues. CDR1 is MDHEN, CDR2 SYDVKM, per germline.